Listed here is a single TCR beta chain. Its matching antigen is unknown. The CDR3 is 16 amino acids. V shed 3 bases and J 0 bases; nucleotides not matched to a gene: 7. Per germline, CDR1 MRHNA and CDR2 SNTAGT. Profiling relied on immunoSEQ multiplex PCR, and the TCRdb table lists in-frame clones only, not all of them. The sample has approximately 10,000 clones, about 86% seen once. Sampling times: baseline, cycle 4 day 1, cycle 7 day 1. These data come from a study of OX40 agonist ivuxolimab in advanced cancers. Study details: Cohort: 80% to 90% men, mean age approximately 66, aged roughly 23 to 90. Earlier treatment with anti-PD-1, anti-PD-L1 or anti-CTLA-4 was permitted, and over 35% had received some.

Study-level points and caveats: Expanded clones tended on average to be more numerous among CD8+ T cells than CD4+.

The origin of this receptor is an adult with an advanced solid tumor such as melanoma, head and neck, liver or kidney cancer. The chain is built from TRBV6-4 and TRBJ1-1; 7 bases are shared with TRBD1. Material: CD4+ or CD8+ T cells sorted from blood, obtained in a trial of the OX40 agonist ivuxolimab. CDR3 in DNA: TGTGCCAGCAGTGAAACTGGGACAGCGATGAACACTGAAGCTTTCTTT. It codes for CASSETGTAMNTEAFF.